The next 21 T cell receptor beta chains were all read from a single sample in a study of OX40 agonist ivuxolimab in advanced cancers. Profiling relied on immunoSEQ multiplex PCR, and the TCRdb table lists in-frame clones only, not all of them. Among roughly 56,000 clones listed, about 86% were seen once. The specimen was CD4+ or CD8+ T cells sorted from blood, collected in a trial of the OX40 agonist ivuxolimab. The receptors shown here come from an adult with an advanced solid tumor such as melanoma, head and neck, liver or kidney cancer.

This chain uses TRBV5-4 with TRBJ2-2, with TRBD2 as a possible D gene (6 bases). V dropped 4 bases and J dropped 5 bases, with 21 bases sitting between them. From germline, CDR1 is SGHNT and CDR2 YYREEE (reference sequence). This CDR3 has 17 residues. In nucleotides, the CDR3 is TGTGCCAGCAGCCGGTTGTTGGGGGGAGGAGAGACCGGGGAGCTGTTTTTT. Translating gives CASSRLLGGGETGELFF.

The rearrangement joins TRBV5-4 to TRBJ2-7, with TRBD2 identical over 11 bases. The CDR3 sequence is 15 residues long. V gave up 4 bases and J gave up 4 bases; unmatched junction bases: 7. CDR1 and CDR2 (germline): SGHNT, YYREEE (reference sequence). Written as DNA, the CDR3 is TGTGCCAGCAGCATGAGGGGACTAGCGGCATACGAGCAGTACTTC. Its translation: CASSMRGLAAYEQYF.

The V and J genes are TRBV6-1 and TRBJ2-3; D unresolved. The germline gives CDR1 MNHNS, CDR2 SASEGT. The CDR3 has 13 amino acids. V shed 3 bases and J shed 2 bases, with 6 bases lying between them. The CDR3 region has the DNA TGTGCCAGCAGTGAGGGGTTCACAGATACGCAGTATTTT. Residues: CASSEGFTDTQYF.

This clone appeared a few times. The CDR3 spells CSVERGWGETQYF. The CDR3 bases are TGCAGCGTTGAAAGGGGCTGGGGAGAGACCCAGTACTTC. The chain carries TRBV29-1 and TRBJ2-5; tentatively, D is TRBD1 (5 bases). CDR1 is SQVTM, CDR2 ANQGSEA, per germline. This CDR3 has 13 residues. V was cut by 2 bases and J by 4 bases, with 11 bases left in between. The full variable domain, completed using reference TRBV29-1 and TRBJ2-5, is SAVISQKPSRDICQRGTSLTIQCQVDSQVTMMFWYRQQPGQSLTLIATANQGSEATYESGFVIDKFPISRPNLTFSTLTVSNMSPEDSSIYLCSVERGWGETQYFGPGTRLLVL.

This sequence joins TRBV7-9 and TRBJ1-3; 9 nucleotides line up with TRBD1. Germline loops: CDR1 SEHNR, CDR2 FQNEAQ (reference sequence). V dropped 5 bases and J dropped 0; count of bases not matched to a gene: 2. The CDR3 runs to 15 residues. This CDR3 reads CASSRDRVSGNTIYF. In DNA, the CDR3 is TGTGCCAGCAGCCGGGACAGGGTCTCTGGAAACACCATATATTTT. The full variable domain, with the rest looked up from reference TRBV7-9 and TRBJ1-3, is DTGVSQNPRHKITKRGQNVTFRCDPISEHNRLYWYRQTLGQGPEFLTYFQNEAQLEKSRLLSDRFSAERPKGSFSTLEIQRTEQGDSAMYLCASSRDRVSGNTIYFGEGSWLTVV.

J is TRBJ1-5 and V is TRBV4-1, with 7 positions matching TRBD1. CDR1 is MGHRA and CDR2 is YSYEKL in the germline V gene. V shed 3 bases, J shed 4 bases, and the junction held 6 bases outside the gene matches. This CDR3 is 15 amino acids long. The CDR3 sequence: CASSHHDRENQPQHF. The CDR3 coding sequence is TGCGCCAGCAGCCATCACGACAGGGAGAATCAGCCCCAGCATTTT.

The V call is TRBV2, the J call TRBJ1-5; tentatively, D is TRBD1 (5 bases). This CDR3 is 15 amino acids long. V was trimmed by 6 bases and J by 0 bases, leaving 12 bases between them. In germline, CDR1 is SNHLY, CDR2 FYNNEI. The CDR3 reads CASRKNTGSNQPQHF. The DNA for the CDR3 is TGTGCCAGCAGGAAAAATACAGGTAGCAATCAGCCCCAGCATTTT.

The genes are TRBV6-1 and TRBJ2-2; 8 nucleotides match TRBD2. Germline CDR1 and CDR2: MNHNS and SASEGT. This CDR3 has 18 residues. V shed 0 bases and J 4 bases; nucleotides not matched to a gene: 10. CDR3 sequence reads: CASSEAFGLALPTGELFF. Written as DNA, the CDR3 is TGTGCCAGCAGTGAAGCCTTTGGACTAGCCCTCCCCACCGGGGAGCTGTTTTTT.

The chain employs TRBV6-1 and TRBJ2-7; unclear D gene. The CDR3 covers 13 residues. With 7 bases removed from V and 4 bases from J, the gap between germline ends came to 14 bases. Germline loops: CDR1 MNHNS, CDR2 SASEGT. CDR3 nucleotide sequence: TGTGCCAGCAACGGCGGAACCAATTACGAGCAGTACTTC. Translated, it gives CASNGGTNYEQYF.

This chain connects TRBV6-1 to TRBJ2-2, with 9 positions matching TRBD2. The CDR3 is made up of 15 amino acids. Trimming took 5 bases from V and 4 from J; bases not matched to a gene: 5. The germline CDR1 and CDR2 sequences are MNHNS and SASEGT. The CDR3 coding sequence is TGTGCCAGCAGTTCCAGCGGGAGGCCCACCGGGGAGCTGTTTTTT. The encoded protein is CASSSSGRPTGELFF.

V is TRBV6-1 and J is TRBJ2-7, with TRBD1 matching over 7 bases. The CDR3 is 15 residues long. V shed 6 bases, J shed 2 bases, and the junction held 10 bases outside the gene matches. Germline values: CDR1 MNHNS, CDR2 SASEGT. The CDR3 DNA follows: TGTGCCAGCAGAGGGACACCTCAGGGGGCCTACGAGCAGTACTTC. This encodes CASRGTPQGAYEQYF.

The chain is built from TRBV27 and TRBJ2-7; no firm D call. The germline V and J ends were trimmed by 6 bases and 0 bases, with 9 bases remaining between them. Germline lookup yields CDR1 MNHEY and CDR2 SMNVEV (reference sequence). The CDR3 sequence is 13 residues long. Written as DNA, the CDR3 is TGTGCCAGCAGGCTACTGAACTCCTACGAGCAGTACTTC. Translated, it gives CASRLLNSYEQYF.

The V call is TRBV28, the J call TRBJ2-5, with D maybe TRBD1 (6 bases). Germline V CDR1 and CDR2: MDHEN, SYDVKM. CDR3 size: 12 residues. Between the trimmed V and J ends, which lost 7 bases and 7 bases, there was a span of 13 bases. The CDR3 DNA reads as TGTGCCAGCACGTGGGCCAGGGGGACCCAGTACTTC. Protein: CASTWARGTQYF.

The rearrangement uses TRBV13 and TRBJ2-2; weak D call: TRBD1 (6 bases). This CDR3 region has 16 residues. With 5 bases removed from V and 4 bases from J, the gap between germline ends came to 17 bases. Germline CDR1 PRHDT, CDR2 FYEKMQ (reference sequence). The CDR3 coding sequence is TGTGCCAGCAGCCCGAGACAGGCACCACCCACCGGGGAGCTGTTTTTT. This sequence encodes CASSPRQAPPTGELFF. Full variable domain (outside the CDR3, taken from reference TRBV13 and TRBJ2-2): AAGVIQSPRHLIKEKRETATLKCYPIPRHDTVYWYQQGPGQDPQFLISFYEKMQSDKGSIPDRFSAQQFSDYHSELNMSSLELGDSALYFCASSPRQAPPTGELFFGEGSRLTVL.

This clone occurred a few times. The CDR3 reads CASSLWAMDRANYGYTF. The CDR3 bases are TGTGCCAGCAGTTTATGGGCCATGGACAGGGCTAACTATGGCTACACCTTC. This chain links TRBV27 with TRBJ1-2; 8 bases match TRBD1. The CDR3 spans 17 residues. CDR1 and CDR2 from the germline V gene are MNHEY and SMNVEV (reference sequence). The V segment lost 1 base and the J segment 0 bases; nucleotides outside the gene matches: 7.

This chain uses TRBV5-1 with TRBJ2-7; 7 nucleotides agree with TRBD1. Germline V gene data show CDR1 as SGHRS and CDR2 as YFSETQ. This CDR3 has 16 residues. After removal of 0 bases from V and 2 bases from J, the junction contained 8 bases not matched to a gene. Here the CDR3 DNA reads TGCGCCAGCAGCTTGGCGGGACAGCCTATTCCCTACGAGCAGTACTTC. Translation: CASSLAGQPIPYEQYF. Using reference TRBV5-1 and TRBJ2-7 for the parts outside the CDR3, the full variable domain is KAGVTQTPRYLIKTRGQQVTLSCSPISGHRSVSWYQQTPGQGLQFLFEYFSETQRNKGNFPGRFSGRQFSNSRSEMNVSTLELGDSALYLCASSLAGQPIPYEQYFGPGTRLTVT.

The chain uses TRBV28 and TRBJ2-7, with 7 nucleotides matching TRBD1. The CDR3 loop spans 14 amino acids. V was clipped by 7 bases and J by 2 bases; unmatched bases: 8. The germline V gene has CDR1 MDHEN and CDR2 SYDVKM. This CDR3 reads CASTKPGGPYEQYF. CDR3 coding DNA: TGTGCCAGCACTAAGCCAGGGGGACCCTACGAGCAGTACTTC.

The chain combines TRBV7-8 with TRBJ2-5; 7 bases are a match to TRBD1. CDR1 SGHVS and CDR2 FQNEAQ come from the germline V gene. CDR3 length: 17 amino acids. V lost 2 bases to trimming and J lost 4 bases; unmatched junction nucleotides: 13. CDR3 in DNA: TGTGCCAGCAGCTTATCCCCAAGGGGGCTAGTAGGAGAGACCCAGTACTTC. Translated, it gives CASSLSPRGLVGETQYF.

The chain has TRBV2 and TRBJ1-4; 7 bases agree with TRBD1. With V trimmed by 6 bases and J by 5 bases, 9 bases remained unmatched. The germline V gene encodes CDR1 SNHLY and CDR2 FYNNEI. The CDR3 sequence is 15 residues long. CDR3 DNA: TGTGCCAGCAGCCTACGACAGGGTAGAAATGAAAAACTGTTTTTT. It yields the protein CASSLRQGRNEKLFF.

The CDR3 sequence: CASRAGSYQETQYF. In DNA form, the CDR3 reads TGTGCCAGTAGGGCGGGTTCGTACCAAGAGACCCAGTACTTC. The chain links TRBV19 to TRBJ2-5, with D possibly matching TRBD2 (5 bases). CDR3 size: 14 residues. Per the germline V gene, CDR1 is LNHDA and CDR2 is SQIVND (reference sequence). With 6 bases removed from V and 0 bases from J, the gap between germline ends came to 11 bases.

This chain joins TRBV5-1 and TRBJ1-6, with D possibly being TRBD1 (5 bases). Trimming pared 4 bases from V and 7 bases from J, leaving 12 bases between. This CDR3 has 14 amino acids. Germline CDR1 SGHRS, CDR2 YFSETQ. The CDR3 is CASSLDSRNSPLHF. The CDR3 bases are TGCGCCAGCAGCCTAGACAGCAGGAATTCACCCCTCCACTTT.